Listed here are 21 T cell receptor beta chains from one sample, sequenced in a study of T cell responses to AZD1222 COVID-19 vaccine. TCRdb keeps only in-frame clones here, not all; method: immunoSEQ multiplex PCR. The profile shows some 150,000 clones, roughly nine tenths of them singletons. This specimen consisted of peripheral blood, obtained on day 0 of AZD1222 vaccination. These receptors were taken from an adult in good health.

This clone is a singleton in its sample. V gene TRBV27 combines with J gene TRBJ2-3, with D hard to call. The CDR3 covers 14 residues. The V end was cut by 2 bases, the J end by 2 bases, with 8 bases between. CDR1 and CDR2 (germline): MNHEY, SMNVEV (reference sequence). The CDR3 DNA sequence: TGTGCCAGCAGTTTAGACTCCGCCACAGATACGCAGTATTTT. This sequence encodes CASSLDSATDTQYF.

In DNA form, the CDR3 reads TGTGCCACCAGTGAACCAAGAGAGGGTGGGGAGACCCAGTACTTC. This encodes CATSEPREGGETQYF. The chain uses TRBV24-1 and TRBJ2-5; tentative D call: TRBD2 (5 bases). The CDR3 totals 15 residues. From germline, CDR1 is KGHDR and CDR2 SFDVKD. With 4 bases removed from V and 5 bases from J, the gap between germline ends came to 16 bases.

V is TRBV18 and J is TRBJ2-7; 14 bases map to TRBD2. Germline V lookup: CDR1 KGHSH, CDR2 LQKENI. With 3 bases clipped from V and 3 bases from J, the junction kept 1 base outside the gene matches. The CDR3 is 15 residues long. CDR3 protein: CASSPGLAGVYEQYF. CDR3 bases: TGTGCCAGCTCACCGGGACTAGCGGGAGTCTACGAGCAGTACTTC.

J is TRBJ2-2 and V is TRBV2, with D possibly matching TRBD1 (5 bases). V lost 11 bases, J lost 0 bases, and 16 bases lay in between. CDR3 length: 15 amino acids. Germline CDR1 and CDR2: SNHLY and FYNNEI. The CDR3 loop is CASQATRANTGELFF. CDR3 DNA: TGTGCCTCTCAGGCCACCAGGGCGAACACCGGGGAGCTGTTTTTT.

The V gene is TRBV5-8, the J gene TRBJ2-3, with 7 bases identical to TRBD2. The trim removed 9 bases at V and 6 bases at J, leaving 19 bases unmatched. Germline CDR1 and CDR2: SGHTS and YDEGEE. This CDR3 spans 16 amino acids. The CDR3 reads CATIHGTTSPGDTQYF. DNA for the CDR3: TGTGCCACCATCCACGGGACTACATCTCCGGGTGATACGCAGTATTTT.

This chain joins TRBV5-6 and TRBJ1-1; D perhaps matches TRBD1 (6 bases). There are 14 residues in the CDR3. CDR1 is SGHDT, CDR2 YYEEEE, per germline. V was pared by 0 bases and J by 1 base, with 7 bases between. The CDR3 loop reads CASSLAGANTEAFF. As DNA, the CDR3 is TGTGCCAGCAGCTTGGCGGGGGCGAACACTGAAGCTTTCTTT.

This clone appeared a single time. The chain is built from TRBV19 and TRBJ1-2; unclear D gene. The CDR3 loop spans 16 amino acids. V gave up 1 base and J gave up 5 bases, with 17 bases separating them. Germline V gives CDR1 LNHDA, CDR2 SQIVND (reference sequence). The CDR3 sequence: CASSIGPGTPLYGYTF. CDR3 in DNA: TGTGCCAGTAGTATAGGGCCGGGTACCCCCCTTTATGGCTACACCTTC.

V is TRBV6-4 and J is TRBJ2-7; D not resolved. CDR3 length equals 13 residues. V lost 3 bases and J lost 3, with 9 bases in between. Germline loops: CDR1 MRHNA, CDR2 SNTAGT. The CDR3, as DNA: TGTGCCAGCAGTGAGTCAGGAAGCTACGAGCAGTACTTC. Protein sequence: CASSESGSYEQYF.

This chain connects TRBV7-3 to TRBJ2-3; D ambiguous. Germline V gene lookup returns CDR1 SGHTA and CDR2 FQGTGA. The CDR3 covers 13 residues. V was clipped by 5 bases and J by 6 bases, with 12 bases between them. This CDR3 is CASSPYGVDTQYF. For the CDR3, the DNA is TGTGCCAGCAGCCCATATGGGGTGGATACGCAGTATTTT.

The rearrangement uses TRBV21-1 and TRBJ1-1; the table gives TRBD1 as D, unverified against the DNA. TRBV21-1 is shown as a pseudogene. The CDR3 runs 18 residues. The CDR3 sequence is CASSKYETSTGTNTEAFF. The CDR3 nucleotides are TGTGCCAGCAGCAAATACGAAACTTCGACAGGGACGAACACTGAAGCTTTCTTT.

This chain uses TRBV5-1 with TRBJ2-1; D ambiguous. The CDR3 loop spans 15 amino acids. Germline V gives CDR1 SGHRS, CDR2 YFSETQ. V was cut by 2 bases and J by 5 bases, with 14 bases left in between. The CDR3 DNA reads TGCGCCAGCAGCTTTTTCCAGCGCCTTAACAATGAGCAGTTCTTC. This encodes CASSFFQRLNNEQFF.

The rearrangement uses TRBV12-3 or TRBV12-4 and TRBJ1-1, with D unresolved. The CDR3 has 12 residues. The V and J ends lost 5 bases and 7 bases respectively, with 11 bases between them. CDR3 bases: TGTGCCAGCAGTCCCCTATCGGTTGAAGCTTTCTTT. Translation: CASSPLSVEAFF.

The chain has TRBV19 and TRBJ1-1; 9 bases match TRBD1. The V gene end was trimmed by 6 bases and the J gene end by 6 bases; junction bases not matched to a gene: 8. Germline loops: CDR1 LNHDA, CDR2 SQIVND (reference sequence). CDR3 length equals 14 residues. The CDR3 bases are TGTGCCAGTAGCCTCACAGGGGGCCGGGCTGAAGCTTTCTTT. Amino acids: CASSLTGGRAEAFF.

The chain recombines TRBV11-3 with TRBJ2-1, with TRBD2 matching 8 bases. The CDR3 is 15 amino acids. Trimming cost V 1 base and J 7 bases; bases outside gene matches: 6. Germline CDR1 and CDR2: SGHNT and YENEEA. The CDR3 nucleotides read TGTGCCAGCAGCTTAGTATCAGCGGGAGTTAATGAGCAGTTCTTC. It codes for CASSLVSAGVNEQFF.

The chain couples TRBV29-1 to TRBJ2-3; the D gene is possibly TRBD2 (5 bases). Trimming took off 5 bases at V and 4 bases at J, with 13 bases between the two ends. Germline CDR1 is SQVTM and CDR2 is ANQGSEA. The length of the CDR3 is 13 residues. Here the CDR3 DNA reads TGCAGCGTTATACGTCGGGGATCAGATACGCAGTATTTT. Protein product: CSVIRRGSDTQYF.

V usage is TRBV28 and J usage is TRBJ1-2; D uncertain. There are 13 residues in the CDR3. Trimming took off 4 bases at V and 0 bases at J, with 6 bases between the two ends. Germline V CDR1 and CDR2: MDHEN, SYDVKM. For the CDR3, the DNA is TGTGCCAGCAGTTACGGACCTAACTATGGCTACACCTTC. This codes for CASSYGPNYGYTF.

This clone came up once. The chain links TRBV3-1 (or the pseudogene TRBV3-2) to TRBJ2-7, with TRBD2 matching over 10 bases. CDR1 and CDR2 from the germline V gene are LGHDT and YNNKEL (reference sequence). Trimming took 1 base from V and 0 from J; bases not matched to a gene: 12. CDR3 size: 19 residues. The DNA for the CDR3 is TGTGCCAGCAGCCAAGTAGGGCTAGCGGGGGCCGCCAACTCCTACGAGCAGTACTTC. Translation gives CASSQVGLAGAANSYEQYF.

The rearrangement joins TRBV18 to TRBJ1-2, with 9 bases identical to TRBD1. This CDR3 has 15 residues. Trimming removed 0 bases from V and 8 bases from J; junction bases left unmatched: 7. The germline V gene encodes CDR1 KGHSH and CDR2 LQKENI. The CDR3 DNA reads TGTGCCAGCTCACCACCTGGACAGGGGCCCCCCGGCTACACCTTC. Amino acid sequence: CASSPPGQGPPGYTF.

The CDR3 DNA reads TGTGCCAGCAGCATGAACCGGGACAGTATGAACACTGAAGCTTTCTTT. As protein: CASSMNRDSMNTEAFF. This sequence joins TRBV5-4 and TRBJ1-1; TRBD1 matches at 7 bases. The V and J ends lost 4 bases and 0 bases, in that order; junction bases with no gene match: 9. This CDR3 is built from 16 residues. CDR1 is SGHNT and CDR2 is YYREEE in the germline V gene (reference sequence).

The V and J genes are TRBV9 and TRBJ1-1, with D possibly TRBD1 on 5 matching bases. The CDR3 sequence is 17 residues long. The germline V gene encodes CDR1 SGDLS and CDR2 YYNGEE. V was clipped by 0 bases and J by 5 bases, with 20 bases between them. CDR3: CASSVGVLWGKGTEAFF. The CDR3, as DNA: TGTGCCAGCAGCGTAGGGGTTTTGTGGGGCAAAGGGACTGAAGCTTTCTTT.

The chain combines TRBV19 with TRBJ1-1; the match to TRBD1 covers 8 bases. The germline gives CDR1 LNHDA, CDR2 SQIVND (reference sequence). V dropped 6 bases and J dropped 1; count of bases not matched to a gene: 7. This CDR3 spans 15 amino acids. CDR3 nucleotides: TGTGCCAGTAGCCCAGGGGGCCGTGGGAACACTGAAGCTTTCTTT. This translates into CASSPGGRGNTEAFF.